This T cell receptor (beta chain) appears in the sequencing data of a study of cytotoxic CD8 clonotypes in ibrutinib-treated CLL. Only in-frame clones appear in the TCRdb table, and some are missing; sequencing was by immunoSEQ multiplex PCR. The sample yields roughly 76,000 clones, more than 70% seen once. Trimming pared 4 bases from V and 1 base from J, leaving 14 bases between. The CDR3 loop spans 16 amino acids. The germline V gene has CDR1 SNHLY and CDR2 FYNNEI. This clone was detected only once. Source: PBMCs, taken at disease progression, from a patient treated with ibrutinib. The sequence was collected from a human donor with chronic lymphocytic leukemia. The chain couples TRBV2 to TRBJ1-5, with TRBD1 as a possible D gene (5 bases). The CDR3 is CASSGVGLLSNQPQHF. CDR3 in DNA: TGTGCCAGCAGTGGAGTGGGGCTTTTGAGCAATCAGCCCCAGCATTTT. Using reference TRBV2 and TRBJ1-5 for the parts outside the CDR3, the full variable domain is EPEVTQTPSHQVTQMGQEVILRCVPISNHLYFYWYRQILGQKVEFLVSFYNNEISEKSEIFDDQFSVERPDGSNFTLKIRSTKLEDSAMYFCASSGVGLLSNQPQHFGDGTRLSIL.